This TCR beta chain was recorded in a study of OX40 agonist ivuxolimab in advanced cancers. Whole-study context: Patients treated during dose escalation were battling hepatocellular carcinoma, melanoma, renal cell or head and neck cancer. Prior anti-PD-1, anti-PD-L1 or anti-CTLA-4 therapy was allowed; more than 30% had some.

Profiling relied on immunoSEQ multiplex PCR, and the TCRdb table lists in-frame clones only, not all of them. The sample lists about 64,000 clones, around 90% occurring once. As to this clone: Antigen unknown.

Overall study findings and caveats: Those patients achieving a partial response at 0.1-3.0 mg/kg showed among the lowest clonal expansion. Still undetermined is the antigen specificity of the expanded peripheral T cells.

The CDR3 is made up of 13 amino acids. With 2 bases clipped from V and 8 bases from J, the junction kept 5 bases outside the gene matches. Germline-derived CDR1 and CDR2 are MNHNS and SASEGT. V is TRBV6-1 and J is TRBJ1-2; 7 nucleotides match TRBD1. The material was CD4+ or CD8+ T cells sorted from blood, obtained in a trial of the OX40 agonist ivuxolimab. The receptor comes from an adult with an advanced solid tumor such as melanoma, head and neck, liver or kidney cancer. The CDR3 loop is CASSETQGPGYTF. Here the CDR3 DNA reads TGTGCCAGCAGTGAAACACAGGGGCCGGGCTACACCTTC.